This passage covers 5 T cell receptor beta chains from one sample sequenced in a study of blood T cell repertoires in COVID-19. Libraries were prepared by immunoSEQ multiplex PCR; TCRdb keeps only in-frame clonotypes and omits some of them. The data contain 200,000 to 300,000 clones, roughly 80% of them singletons. Sequenced input: peripheral blood. These receptors were obtained from a woman in her late teens or twenties with acute or convalescent COVID-19.

In this sample, this clone turned up a few times. The V call is TRBV6-6, the J call TRBJ1-5; D gene ambiguous. Germline values: CDR1 MNHNY, CDR2 SVGAGI (reference sequence). This CDR3 contains 14 residues. The V and J ends lost 6 bases and 3 bases respectively, with 12 bases between them. The DNA for the CDR3 is TGTGCCAGCAGAACGAACAGAGCCAATCAGCCCCAGCATTTT. Its translation is CASRTNRANQPQHF.

This clone showed up just a few times. The chain is built from TRBV15 and TRBJ2-1; D is perhaps TRBD2 (6 bases). CDR3 size: 12 residues. V lost 4 bases and J lost 15, with 16 bases in between. Looked up from germline, CDR1 is LNHNV and CDR2 is YYDKDF (reference sequence). CDR3 bases: TGTGCCACCAGCAACTCGGGACTTCCCCCGTTCTTC. Translation gives CATSNSGLPPFF.

The V and J genes are TRBV9 and TRBJ2-2, with D possibly being TRBD1 (6 bases). Between the trimmed V and J ends, which lost 3 bases and 6 bases, there was a span of 18 bases. The CDR3 has 16 residues. The V gene's germline CDR1 is SGDLS and CDR2 YYNGEE. CDR3 region: CASSASGDTHAGELFF. The DNA of the CDR3 is TGTGCCAGCAGCGCTTCAGGGGACACACACGCCGGGGAGCTGTTTTTT. Full variable domain (outside the CDR3, taken from reference TRBV9 and TRBJ2-2): DSGVTQTPKHLITATGQRVTLRCSPRSGDLSVYWYQQSLDQGLQFLIQYYNGEERAKGNILERFSAQQFPDLHSELNLSSLELGDSALYFCASSASGDTHAGELFFGEGSRLTVL.

The chain has TRBV5-6 and TRBJ1-1; D possibly corresponds to TRBD1 (6 bases). Germline CDR1 is SGHDT and CDR2 is YYEEEE. V was pared by 0 bases and J by 6 bases, with 12 bases between. The length of the CDR3 is 14 residues. The CDR3 DNA is TGTGCCAGCAGCTTGGACAGGGCGAGGGCTGAAGCTTTCTTT. Its protein is CASSLDRARAEAFF.

The chain has TRBV7-8 and TRBJ2-7; 9 bases match TRBD2. Trimming removed 5 bases from V and 2 bases from J; junction bases left unmatched: 4. This CDR3 is 14 amino acids long. Germline-derived CDR1 and CDR2 are SGHVS and FQNEAQ. Written as DNA, the CDR3 is TGTGCCAGCAGCAGTAGCGGGAGTGCCTACGAGCAGTACTTC. It yields the protein CASSSSGSAYEQYF.